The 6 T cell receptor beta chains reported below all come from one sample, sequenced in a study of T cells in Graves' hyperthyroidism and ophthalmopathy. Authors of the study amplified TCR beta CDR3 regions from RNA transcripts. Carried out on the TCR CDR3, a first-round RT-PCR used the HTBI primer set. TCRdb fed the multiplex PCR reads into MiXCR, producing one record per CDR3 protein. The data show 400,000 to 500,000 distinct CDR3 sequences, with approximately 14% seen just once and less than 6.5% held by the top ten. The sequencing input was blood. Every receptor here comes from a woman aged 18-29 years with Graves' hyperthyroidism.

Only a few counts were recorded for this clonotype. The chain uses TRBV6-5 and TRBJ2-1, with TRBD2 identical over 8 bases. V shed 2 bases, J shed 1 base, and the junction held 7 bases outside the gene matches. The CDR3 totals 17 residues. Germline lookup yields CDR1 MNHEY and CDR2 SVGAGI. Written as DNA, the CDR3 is TGTGCCAGCAGTTACGGAGCGGGAGCTATTTCCTACAATGAGCAGTTCTTC. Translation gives CASSYGAGAISYNEQFF.

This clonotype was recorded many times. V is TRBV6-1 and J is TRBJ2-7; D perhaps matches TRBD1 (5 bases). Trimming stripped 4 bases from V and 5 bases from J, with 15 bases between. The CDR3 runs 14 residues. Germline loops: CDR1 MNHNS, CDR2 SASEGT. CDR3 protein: CASSAGRVSDEQYF. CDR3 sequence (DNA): TGTGCCAGCAGTGCAGGCAGGGTGTCGGACGAGCAGTACTTC.

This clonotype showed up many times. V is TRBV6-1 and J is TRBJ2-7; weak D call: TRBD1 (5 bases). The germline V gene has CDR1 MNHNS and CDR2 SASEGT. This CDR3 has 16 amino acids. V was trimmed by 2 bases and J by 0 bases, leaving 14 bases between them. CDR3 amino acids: CASSEHGAGSSYEQYF. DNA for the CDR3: TGTGCCAGCAGTGAACATGGGGCAGGTAGCTCCTACGAGCAGTACTTC.

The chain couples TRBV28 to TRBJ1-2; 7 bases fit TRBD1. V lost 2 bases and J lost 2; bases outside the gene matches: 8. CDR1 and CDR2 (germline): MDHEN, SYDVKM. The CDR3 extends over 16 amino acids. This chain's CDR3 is CASSLGTASQNYGYTF. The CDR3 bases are TGTGCCAGCAGTTTAGGGACAGCTAGTCAAAACTATGGCTACACCTTC.

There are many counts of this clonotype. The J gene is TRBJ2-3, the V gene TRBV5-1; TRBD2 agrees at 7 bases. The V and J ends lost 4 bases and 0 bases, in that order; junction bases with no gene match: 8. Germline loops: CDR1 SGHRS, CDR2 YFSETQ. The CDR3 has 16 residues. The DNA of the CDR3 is TGCGCCAGCAGCCGCGGCGGGGGAAAAAGCACAGATACGCAGTATTTT. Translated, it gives CASSRGGGKSTDTQYF.

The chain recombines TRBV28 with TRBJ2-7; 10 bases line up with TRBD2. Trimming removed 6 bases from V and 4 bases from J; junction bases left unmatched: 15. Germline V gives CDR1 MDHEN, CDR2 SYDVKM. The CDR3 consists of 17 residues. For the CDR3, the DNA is TGTGCCAGCAGCTACCCCTCCCCAGCTAGCGGGAGTTACGAGCAGTACTTC. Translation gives CASSYPSPASGSYEQYF.